These 13 T cell receptor beta chains originate from one sample sequenced in a study of T-cell reconstitution after alpha-beta-depleted transplantation in children. A TCRbeta library incorporating unique molecular identifiers was prepared. In TCRdb, the PCR reads were re-called with MiXCR into one record per CDR3 protein. This sample has some 200,000 distinct CDR3 sequences, with more than 6.5% found just once. Specimen: PBMCs from the stem cell graft donor, collected from the stem cell graft. These receptors were collected from a human donor who donated a stem cell graft to a child with Wiskott-Aldrich syndrome.

This clonotype was counted many times. V usage is TRBV5-1 and J usage is TRBJ2-2; D may match TRBD1 or TRBD2 (6 bases each). The germline V and J ends were trimmed by 0 bases and 6 bases, with 12 bases remaining between them. There are 15 residues in the CDR3. Germline CDR1 and CDR2: SGHRS and YFSETQ. The CDR3 loop is CASSLVSGASGELFF. The CDR3 bases are TGCGCCAGCAGCTTGGTTTCGGGGGCGTCCGGGGAGCTGTTTTTT.

This clonotype was seen ten or more times. The chain couples TRBV28 to TRBJ1-1; D gene ambiguous. CDR3 length: 14 amino acids. CDR1 and CDR2 from the germline V gene are MDHEN and SYDVKM. Trimming took 6 bases from V and 3 from J, leaving 14 bases between them. The CDR3 loop is CASRIPGGYTEAFF. The CDR3 DNA is TGTGCCAGCAGGATACCCGGTGGGTACACTGAAGCTTTCTTT. Full variable domain (missing parts from reference TRBV28 and TRBJ1-1): DVKVTQSSRYLVKRTGEKVFLECVQDMDHENMFWYRQDPGLGLRLIYFSYDVKMKEKGDIPEGYSVSREKKERFSLILESASTNQTSMYLCASRIPGGYTEAFFGQGTRLTVV.

This clonotype was seen repeatedly, ten times or more. The chain carries TRBV20-1 and TRBJ2-3, with D possibly matching TRBD1 (6 bases). Germline lookup yields CDR1 DFQATT and CDR2 SNEGSKA (reference sequence). This CDR3 is 15 amino acids long. V lost 6 bases to trimming and J lost 2 bases, with 18 bases between them. CDR3 DNA: TGCAGTGCCGCCCACCCCCAGGGGTACACAGATACGCAGTATTTT. Translated, it gives CSAAHPQGYTDTQYF.

A few counts support this clonotype. The rearrangement uses TRBV11-2 and TRBJ2-7; no reliable D call. The CDR3 sequence is 11 residues long. V was pared by 3 bases and J by 3 bases, with 3 bases between. The germline V gene encodes CDR1 SGHAT and CDR2 FQNNGV. The CDR3 here is CASSFIYEQYF. The CDR3 DNA sequence: TGTGCCAGCAGCTTCATCTACGAGCAGTACTTC. Complete variable domain (other parts from reference TRBV11-2 and TRBJ2-7): EAGVAQSPRYKIIEKRQSVAFWCNPISGHATLYWYQQILGQGPKLLIQFQNNGVVDDSQLPKDRFSAERLKGVDSTLKIQPAKLEDSAVYLCASSFIYEQYFGPGTRLTVT.

Many counts were recorded for this clonotype. This chain links TRBV24-1 with TRBJ2-1; 11 bases are a match to TRBD2. CDR3 length: 16 residues. The J segment lost 8 bases and the V segment lost 9 bases, leaving 14 bases of the junction unmatched. Per germline, CDR1 KGHDR and CDR2 SFDVKD. CDR3 in DNA: TGTGCCACCGGGACGGTTACTAGCGGGAGCGGCGATGAGCAGTTCTTC. Amino acid sequence: CATGTVTSGSGDEQFF.

This clonotype was counted many times. The chain joins TRBV18 to TRBJ1-4; D possibly corresponds to TRBD1 (5 bases). V was pared by 2 bases and J by 5 bases, with 12 bases between. Germline V CDR1 and CDR2: KGHSH, LQKENI. The length of the CDR3 is 15 residues. DNA of the CDR3: TGTGCCAGCTCACCAGGTTTGGGGGTGAATGAAAAACTGTTTTTT. It specifies CASSPGLGVNEKLFF.

This clonotype was found many times. V and J are TRBV3-1 and TRBJ2-1; D unresolved. With 2 bases removed from V and 12 bases from J, the gap between germline ends came to 14 bases. Germline CDR1 LGHDT, CDR2 YNNKEL (reference sequence). CDR3 length: 13 amino acids. DNA for the CDR3: TGTGCCAGCAGCCAATTATCTGGCGGCTGGCAGTTCTTC. Protein: CASSQLSGGWQFF.

This clonotype was recorded many times. The V and J genes are TRBV7-9 and TRBJ2-7, with D uncertain. Germline CDR1 SEHNR, CDR2 FQNEAQ (reference sequence). Trimming shortened V by 6 bases and J by 0 bases, and 3 bases separated the two germline ends. The CDR3 extends over 11 amino acids. The CDR3 DNA follows: TGTGCCAGCAGGATCTCCTACGAGCAGTACTTC. Translation: CASRISYEQYF.

The sample holds one count of this clonotype. This clone may be a read error of a much larger clone one base away. This sequence joins TRBV12-3 or TRBV12-4 and TRBJ2-7; possibly TRBD1 for D (6 bases). Trimming pared 5 bases from V and 4 bases from J, leaving 21 bases between. The CDR3 has 16 residues. The CDR3 region has the DNA TGTGCCAGCAGTATCTCCGGCGCATACGGACAGTACGAGCAGTACTTC. Amino acids: CASSISGAYGQYEQYF.

This clonotype occurred many times. The gene calls are TRBV3-1 and TRBJ2-7, with 7 bases fitting TRBD1. Germline V gene data show CDR1 as LGHDT and CDR2 as YNNKEL (reference sequence). CDR3 length: 15 residues. Trimming removed 4 bases from V and 3 bases from J; junction bases left unmatched: 9. The CDR3 bases are TGTGCCAGCAGCCCCCGACAGGGTCGGGACTACGAGCAGTACTTC. The encoded protein is CASSPRQGRDYEQYF.

In its sample, this clonotype was seen many times. The rearrangement uses TRBV20-1 and TRBJ2-4; D not resolved. CDR1 and CDR2 (germline): DFQATT, SNEGSKA (reference sequence). This CDR3 is 12 amino acids long. V was clipped by 1 base and J by 8 bases, with 9 bases between them. CDR3 nucleotide sequence: TGCAGTGCTAGAGGTACAAGCGACATTCAGTACTTC. It specifies CSARGTSDIQYF.

At least ten counts were recorded for this clonotype. The chain is built from TRBV20-1 and TRBJ1-2, with 8 bases aligning to TRBD1. This CDR3 comprises 15 residues. CDR1 and CDR2 (germline): DFQATT, SNEGSKA (reference sequence). Trimming took 2 bases from V and 1 from J; bases not matched to a gene: 6. The CDR3 coding sequence is TGCAGTGCTAGAAACAGGGGGGCGATTAACTATGGCTACACCTTC. It specifies CSARNRGAINYGYTF.

This clonotype was detected ten times or more. CDR3: CSVKHPRSPYNEQFF. For the CDR3, the DNA is TGCAGCGTGAAACACCCCCGTTCGCCCTACAATGAGCAGTTCTTC. This chain connects TRBV29-1 to TRBJ2-1; D remains unclear. The germline V gene encodes CDR1 SQVTM and CDR2 ANQGSEA. The V and J ends lost 6 bases and 2 bases respectively, with 17 bases between them. The CDR3 is 15 amino acids.